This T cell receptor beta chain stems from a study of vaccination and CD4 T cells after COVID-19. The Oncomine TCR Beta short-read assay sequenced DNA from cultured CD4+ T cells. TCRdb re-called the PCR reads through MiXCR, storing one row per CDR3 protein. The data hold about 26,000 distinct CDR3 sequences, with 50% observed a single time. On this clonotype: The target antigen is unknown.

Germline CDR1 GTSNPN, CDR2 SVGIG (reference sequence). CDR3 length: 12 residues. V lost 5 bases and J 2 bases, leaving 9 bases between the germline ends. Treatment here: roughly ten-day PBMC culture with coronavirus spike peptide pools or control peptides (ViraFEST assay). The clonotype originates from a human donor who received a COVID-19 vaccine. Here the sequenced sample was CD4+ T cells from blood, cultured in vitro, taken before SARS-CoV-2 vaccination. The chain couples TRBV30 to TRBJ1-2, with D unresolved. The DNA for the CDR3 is TGTGCCTGGGGTCAAAGGAACTATGGCTACACCTTC. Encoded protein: CAWGQRNYGYTF.